This TCR beta chain emerged from a study of a mutant IDH1 vaccine in newly diagnosed glioma. V was cut by 5 bases and J by 0 bases, with 7 bases left in between. Germline V gives CDR1 MNHEY, CDR2 SVGAGI. There are 14 residues in the CDR3. Worth noting for this clone: Antigen: not known.

Libraries were prepared by immunoSEQ multiplex PCR; TCRdb keeps only in-frame clonotypes and omits some of them. The sample shows approximately 60,000 clones, roughly 87% of them seen only once. Time point given: week 47, end of study. In the vaccine, a single dose held 300 ug of the mutant IDH1 20-mer peptide, along with topical imiquimod. This TCR derives from a man aged 30-40 years with glioma. The chain carries TRBV6-5 and TRBJ2-2; D gene ambiguous. The sample consisted of PBMCs, taken from a glioma patient whose treatment included an IDH1 peptide vaccine. The CDR3 sequence: CASSRGPNTGELFF. CDR3 bases: TGTGCCAGCAGTCGAGGACCGAACACCGGGGAGCTGTTTTTT.